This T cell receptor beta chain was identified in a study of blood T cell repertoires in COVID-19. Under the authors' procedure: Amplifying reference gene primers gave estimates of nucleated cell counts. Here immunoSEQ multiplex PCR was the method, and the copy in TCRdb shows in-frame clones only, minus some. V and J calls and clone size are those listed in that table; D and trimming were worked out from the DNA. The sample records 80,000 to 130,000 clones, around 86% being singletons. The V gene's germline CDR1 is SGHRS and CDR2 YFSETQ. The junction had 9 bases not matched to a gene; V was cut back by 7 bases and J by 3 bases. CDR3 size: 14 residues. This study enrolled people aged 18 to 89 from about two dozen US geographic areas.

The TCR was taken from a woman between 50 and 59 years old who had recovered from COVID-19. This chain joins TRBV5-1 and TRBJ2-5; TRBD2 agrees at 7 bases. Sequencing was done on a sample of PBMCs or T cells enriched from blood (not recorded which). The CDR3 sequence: CASSPGGLEETQYF. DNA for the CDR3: TGCGCCAGCTCCCCGGGAGGACTAGAAGAGACCCAGTACTTC.